This T cell receptor (beta chain) is drawn from a study of early T cells in non-severe SARS-CoV-2 infection. Study in general: RNA in bulk from unsorted whole blood was sequenced, and chains were unpaired.

This CDR3 region has 16 residues. Germline CDR1 and CDR2: DFQATT and SNEGSKA (reference sequence). Trimming stripped 1 base from V and 0 bases from J, with 16 bases between. The table lists this clonotype with a few counts. TCRdb reprocessed the 5' RACE reads with MiXCR, giving one entry per CDR3 protein. The sample consists of more than 65,000 distinct CDR3 sequences, 9.5% to 15% of them appearing once. The source material was whole blood, sampled at baseline. This TCR derives from an adult who was a healthcare worker with PCR-confirmed SARS-CoV-2 infection or an uninfected control (not recorded which). The gene calls are TRBV20-1 and TRBJ2-7, with D possibly TRBD2 on 6 matching bases. DNA of the CDR3: TGCAGTGCTAGAGGCCAATTTCGGGAGAGCTCCTACGAGCAGTACTTC. The encoded protein is CSARGQFRESSYEQYF.